What follows are 31 T cell receptor beta chains derived from one specimen sequenced in a study of OX40 agonist ivuxolimab in advanced cancers. Libraries were prepared by immunoSEQ multiplex PCR; TCRdb keeps only in-frame clonotypes and omits some of them. The profile covers about 48,000 clones, with 88% appearing a single time and 55% to 60% taken by the ten largest. The sequences come from CD4+ or CD8+ T cells sorted from blood, collected in a trial of the OX40 agonist ivuxolimab. The receptor source for this set is an adult with an advanced solid tumor such as melanoma, head and neck, liver or kidney cancer.

The chain has TRBV10-1 and TRBJ1-5; 10 bases fit TRBD1. CDR3 length: 17 residues. V gave up 9 bases and J gave up 6 bases; unmatched junction bases: 17. Germline assignment: CDR1 WNHNN and CDR2 SYGVQD (reference sequence). Here the CDR3 DNA reads TGCGCCAGGAGAGCCGGGACAGGGGACCAAGTCTGTCAGCCCCAGCATTTT. Translation gives CARRAGTGDQVCQPQHF.

The chain joins TRBV9 to TRBJ1-1; D is undetermined. The germline V and J ends were trimmed by 0 bases and 0 bases, with 6 bases remaining between them. This CDR3 comprises 14 residues. CDR1 SGDLS and CDR2 YYNGEE come from the germline V gene. The CDR3 nucleotides read TGTGCCAGCAGCGTAGAGCCGGTGAACACTGAAGCTTTCTTT. This translates into CASSVEPVNTEAFF.

The chain couples TRBV19 to TRBJ1-2; D may be TRBD1 (5 bases). This CDR3 has 14 amino acids. The V gene lost 4 bases and the J gene lost 0 bases, with 9 bases spanning the gap. Germline CDR1 is LNHDA and CDR2 is SQIVND (reference sequence). The CDR3 is CASSKRGTNYGYTF. The CDR3 DNA follows: TGTGCCAGTAGTAAGCGGGGGACTAACTATGGCTACACCTTC.

This sequence joins TRBV25-1 and TRBJ1-2; no reliable D call. Trimming removed 0 bases at V and 4 bases at J, with 9 bases between. The germline CDR1 and CDR2 sequences are MGHDK and SYGVNS. There are 14 residues in the CDR3. CDR3 sequence (DNA): TGTGCCAGCAGTGAATATGGGGTTGGCTATGGCTACACCTTC. It is translated as CASSEYGVGYGYTF.

This chain uses TRBV9 with TRBJ1-3; 7 bases fit TRBD1. Germline V gene data show CDR1 as SGDLS and CDR2 as YYNGEE. The CDR3 totals 15 residues. Germline trimming cut 3 bases from V and 4 bases from J; bases unmatched to any gene: 7. The CDR3 is CASSARQGVGNTIYF. CDR3 DNA: TGTGCCAGCAGCGCCAGACAGGGTGTCGGAAACACCATATATTTT.

The rearrangement joins TRBV28 to TRBJ1-1; no clear D gene. Germline CDR1 reads MDHEN; CDR2 reads SYDVKM. The CDR3 has 14 residues. V was shortened by 2 bases and J by 5 bases, with 12 bases between the two germline ends. The CDR3 DNA sequence: TGTGCCAGCAGTTTAGGGTCCGGGCGGACTGAAGCTTTCTTT. Translated: CASSLGSGRTEAFF.

The chain combines TRBV15 with TRBJ1-2, with TRBD1 matching 10 bases. The CDR3 is 15 amino acids. Germline V lookup: CDR1 LNHNV, CDR2 YYDKDF (reference sequence). Trimming at V came to 2 bases and at J to 7 bases, leaving 7 bases not matched to a gene. Written as DNA, the CDR3 is TGTGCCACCAGCAGACCGGGACAGGGGTTGCGTGGCTACACCTTC. As protein: CATSRPGQGLRGYTF.

This chain connects TRBV6-6 to TRBJ1-2; 8 nucleotides match TRBD1. The CDR3 contains 13 residues. Trimming took 5 bases from V and 5 from J; bases not matched to a gene: 4. Germline loops: CDR1 MNHNY, CDR2 SVGAGI (reference sequence). CDR3 DNA sequence: TGTGCCAGCAGTGCCGGACAGGGTTATGGCTACACCTTC. Residues: CASSAGQGYGYTF.

The chain carries TRBV2 and TRBJ2-3; D not resolved. Per germline, CDR1 SNHLY and CDR2 FYNNEI. V shed 0 bases and J shed 6 bases, with 16 bases lying between them. This CDR3 spans 16 amino acids. CDR3 nucleotides: TGTGCCAGCAGTGAAGCGAACCTACGTGGTAGGGATACGCAGTATTTT. Translating gives CASSEANLRGRDTQYF.

The chain couples TRBV9 to TRBJ2-1; a possible D gene is TRBD2 (5 bases). Germline-derived CDR1 and CDR2 are SGDLS and YYNGEE. With 0 bases removed from V and 0 bases from J, the gap between germline ends came to 7 bases. CDR3 length: 15 residues. The CDR3 bases are TGTGCCAGCAGCGTAGAAAGCGGCTCCTACAATGAGCAGTTCTTC. This codes for CASSVESGSYNEQFF.

The rearrangement links TRBV5-8 to TRBJ1-1, with a possible D match to TRBD1 (5 bases). Germline-derived CDR1 and CDR2 are SGHTS and YDEGEE. The CDR3 contains 15 residues. V was cut by 1 base and J by 2 bases, with 12 bases left in between. DNA of the CDR3: TGTGCCAGCAGCTTGTTGCAGGGACTTAACACTGAAGCTTTCTTT. As protein: CASSLLQGLNTEAFF.

This chain uses TRBV6-4 with TRBJ2-5; D ambiguous. The assigned J gene may be wrong: the sequence end matches TRBJ2-7 better. This CDR3 region has 13 residues. CDR1 and CDR2 (germline): MRHNA, SNTAGT. CDR3 DNA: TGTGCCAGCAGTGACAGGTGCGCCTACGAGCAGTACTTC. The encoded protein is CASSDRCAYEQYF.

The V and J genes are TRBV18 and TRBJ1-2; D is possibly TRBD1 (5 bases). Trimming shortened V by 8 bases and J by 8 bases, and 15 bases separated the two germline ends. The CDR3 sequence is 12 residues long. Germline lookup yields CDR1 KGHSH and CDR2 LQKENI. The CDR3 DNA reads TGTGCCAGCGTCGGGGCTTTGGGCGGCTACACCTTC. Protein: CASVGALGGYTF.

This clone was seen only a few times. The chain links TRBV6-1 to TRBJ2-3; a possible D gene is TRBD2 (7 bases). Germline V CDR1 and CDR2: MNHNS, SASEGT. Between the trimmed V and J ends, which lost 1 base and 5 bases, there was a span of 13 bases. The CDR3 is made up of 15 amino acids. CDR3 residues: CASSEGGGGGDTQYF. The DNA for the CDR3 is TGTGCCAGCAGTGAAGGTGGAGGGGGGGGAGATACGCAGTATTTT.

This CDR3 reads CAIHAGTAQYF. CDR3 DNA sequence: TGTGCCATCCATGCCGGGACAGCGCAGTATTTT. This chain joins TRBV27 and TRBJ2-3; TRBD1 aligns across 7 bases. Losses at the gene ends were 10 bases for V and 10 bases for J; bases not matched to a gene: 8. CDR1 and CDR2 (germline): MNHEY, SMNVEV (reference sequence). The CDR3 length is 11 residues.

This sequence joins TRBV10-1 and TRBJ2-3; TRBD2 matches at 7 bases. V dropped 1 base and J dropped 6; count of bases not matched to a gene: 7. The CDR3 covers 15 residues. Germline V gives CDR1 WNHNN, CDR2 SYGVQD (reference sequence). The CDR3 reads CASSELQRGRDTQYF. The CDR3 DNA reads TGCGCCAGCAGTGAGTTACAGCGGGGCCGGGATACGCAGTATTTT.

The chain recombines TRBV25-1 with TRBJ1-4, with D tentatively TRBD1 (5 bases). Trimming took 6 bases from V and 5 from J, leaving 22 bases between them. The CDR3 sequence is 17 residues long. CDR1 and CDR2 (germline): MGHDK, SYGVNS. The DNA of the CDR3 is TGTGCCAGCAGAAGGGTGAGGGACGGACGACGCAATGAAAAACTGTTTTTT. The encoded protein is CASRRVRDGRRNEKLFF.

This chain uses TRBV15 with TRBJ1-1; D may be TRBD1 (5 bases). There are 17 residues in the CDR3. Trimming took off 2 bases at V and 3 bases at J, with 19 bases between the two ends. CDR1 and CDR2 from the germline V gene are LNHNV and YYDKDF (reference sequence). The CDR3 DNA reads as TGTGCCACCAGCAGATACCCTGAGAGGGGCGATGACACTGAAGCTTTCTTT. Its translation: CATSRYPERGDDTEAFF.

The chain has TRBV18 and TRBJ1-1; D call uncertain. This CDR3 region has 15 residues. Germline-derived CDR1 and CDR2 are KGHSH and LQKENI. Trimming left V 0 bases short and J 2 bases short, with 10 bases between. The DNA for the CDR3 is TGTGCCAGCTCACCACCGGCGGGGATTAACACTGAAGCTTTCTTT. Residues: CASSPPAGINTEAFF.

This clone was counted a single time. The chain recombines TRBV7-8 with TRBJ2-3; TRBD2 matches 10 bases. The germline V gene encodes CDR1 SGHVS and CDR2 FQNEAQ. J gave up 4 bases and V 2 bases, and 6 bases lay outside the gene matches. The CDR3 is 16 amino acids. CDR3 protein: CASSLFGTSVADTQYF. CDR3 nucleotide sequence: TGTGCCAGCAGCTTATTCGGGACTAGCGTTGCAGATACGCAGTATTTT.

A single count supports this clone. The chain couples TRBV28 to TRBJ2-5; D is ambiguous. V shed 5 bases and J shed 5 bases, with 12 bases lying between them. This CDR3 is built from 13 residues. Per the germline V gene, CDR1 is MDHEN and CDR2 is SYDVKM. In DNA form, the CDR3 reads TGTGCCAGCAGTGCTCCAGCCCAGGAGACCCAGTACTTC. Encoded protein: CASSAPAQETQYF.

V is TRBV28 and J is TRBJ2-1; either TRBD1 or TRBD2 may supply D (5 bases each). From germline, CDR1 is MDHEN and CDR2 SYDVKM. V was shortened by 3 bases and J by 5 bases, with 14 bases between the two germline ends. This CDR3 is 15 amino acids long. CDR3 sequence: CASSFGDVRHNEQFF. The CDR3 nucleotides read TGTGCCAGCAGTTTTGGGGACGTCCGTCACAATGAGCAGTTCTTC.

This clone was recorded once. This chain joins TRBV28 and TRBJ1-2; no firm D call. Trimming took off 11 bases at V and 1 base at J, with 8 bases between the two ends. Germline CDR1 is MDHEN and CDR2 is SYDVKM. The CDR3 length is 11 residues. This CDR3 is CALRSNYGYTF. The CDR3 coding sequence is TGTGCCCTTAGGAGTAACTATGGCTACACCTTC.

The rearrangement uses TRBV5-6 and TRBJ2-3; 9 nucleotides line up with TRBD2. This CDR3 has 15 residues. Germline CDR1 SGHDT, CDR2 YYEEEE. V was clipped by 6 bases and J by 2 bases; unmatched bases: 7. The CDR3 reads CASTPAGGATDTQYF. In nucleotides, the CDR3 is TGTGCCAGCACCCCCGCGGGGGGGGCCACAGATACGCAGTATTTT. Full variable domain (remainder filled in from reference TRBV5-6 and TRBJ2-3): DAGVTQSPTHLIKTRGQQVTLRCSPKSGHDTVSWYQQALGQGPQFIFQYYEEEERQRGNFPDRFSGHQFPNYSSELNVNALLLGDSALYLCASTPAGGATDTQYFGPGTRLTVL.

This clone has only one observation. This chain uses TRBV30 with TRBJ2-2; D not certain. Trimming removed 2 bases from V and 8 bases from J, with 12 bases in between. Germline values: CDR1 GTSNPN, CDR2 SVGIG (reference sequence). The CDR3 runs to 13 residues. Written as DNA, the CDR3 is TGTGCCTGGAGTCTGATGATTAAAGGGGAGCTGTTTTTT. This sequence encodes CAWSLMIKGELFF.

This chain uses TRBV7-8 with TRBJ1-2; D remains ambiguous. The CDR3 runs to 14 residues. The germline V and J ends were trimmed by 5 bases and 3 bases, with 13 bases remaining between them. CDR1 SGHVS and CDR2 FQNEAQ come from the germline V gene. The CDR3 here is CASSPRPDDYGYTF. In nucleotides, the CDR3 is TGTGCCAGCAGCCCCCGGCCGGATGACTATGGCTACACCTTC.

V and J are TRBV19 and TRBJ1-3; D unclear. The CDR3 length is 16 residues. The germline CDR1 and CDR2 sequences are LNHDA and SQIVND (reference sequence). The V and J ends lost 8 bases and 0 bases respectively, with 17 bases between them. The chain's CDR3 is CASQLLGAGSGNTIYF. CDR3 sequence (DNA): TGTGCCAGTCAACTGTTGGGCGCGGGCTCTGGAAACACCATATATTTT.

The chain links TRBV7-3 to TRBJ2-1; TRBD2 might be the D (6 bases). V was clipped by 1 base and J by 5 bases, with 18 bases between them. Germline lookup yields CDR1 SGHTA and CDR2 FQGTGA. This CDR3 is 17 amino acids long. CDR3 bases: TGTGCCAGCAGCTTAAGTCTAGCGACGCGGGACCACAATGAGCAGTTCTTC. Its translation: CASSLSLATRDHNEQFF.

The V call is TRBV10-3, the J call TRBJ1-1; D call uncertain. Per germline, CDR1 ENHRY and CDR2 SYGVKD. V was trimmed by 3 bases and J by 5 bases, leaving 10 bases between them. The CDR3 contains 13 residues. CDR3 sequence: CAISDPATTEAFF. As DNA, the CDR3 is TGTGCCATCAGTGATCCCGCTACGACTGAAGCTTTCTTT.

The gene calls are TRBV29-1 and TRBJ1-1, with D possibly matching TRBD1 (5 bases). Trimming cost V 7 bases and J 1 base, with 13 bases left between them. The CDR3 is 13 amino acids. Looked up from germline, CDR1 is SQVTM and CDR2 is ANQGSEA. The CDR3: CSAAAQGNTEAFF. CDR3 in DNA: TGCAGCGCCGCCGCGCAGGGGAACACTGAAGCTTTCTTT.

CDR3 coding DNA: TGTGCCAGTAGTATTCCAGGGGCCCAAGAGACCCAGTACTTC. It codes for CASSIPGAQETQYF. The V and J genes are TRBV19 and TRBJ2-5, with a weak D call TRBD1 (6 bases). The CDR3 spans 14 residues. In germline, CDR1 is LNHDA, CDR2 SQIVND (reference sequence). Trimming shortened V by 3 bases and J by 1 base, and 9 bases separated the two germline ends.